This entry is about one T cell receptor (beta chain). Its antigen is undetermined. The sample belongs to a study of cytomegalovirus exposure and HLA in healthy donors. Study-wide results and limits: HLA allele associations emerged for some 16,000 TCR beta sequences in a later analysis, at 0.05 false discovery rate. Solely CMV serostatus was available to characterize immune exposure. Some public TCRs appeared in many individuals, while most sequences were rare. Diagnosis of cytomegalovirus status made by the classifier reportedly showed high specificity and sensitivity.

The CDR3 length is 12 residues. Per the germline V gene, CDR1 is SQVTM and CDR2 is ANQGSEA. V lost 7 bases, J lost 2 bases, and 11 bases lay in between. The PCR ran on 60 Vbeta and 13 Jbeta primers. The data were produced by immunoSEQ multiplex PCR, yet TCRdb's version contains in-frame clones alone and is incomplete. Of around 200,000 clones in the sample, 82% were seen once. The chain links TRBV29-1 to TRBJ2-5; perhaps TRBD2 as D (5 bases). The TCR originated in a man aged 35 to 55 in good health and CMV-seropositive. Material for sequencing was PBMCs. CDR3: CSGGREQETQYF. The CDR3 region has the DNA TGCAGCGGCGGACGGGAACAAGAGACCCAGTACTTC. Full variable domain (missing parts from reference TRBV29-1 and TRBJ2-5): SAVISQKPSRDICQRGTSLTIQCQVDSQVTMMFWYRQQPGQSLTLIATANQGSEATYESGFVIDKFPISRPNLTFSTLTVSNMSPEDSSIYLCSGGREQETQYFGPGTRLLVL.